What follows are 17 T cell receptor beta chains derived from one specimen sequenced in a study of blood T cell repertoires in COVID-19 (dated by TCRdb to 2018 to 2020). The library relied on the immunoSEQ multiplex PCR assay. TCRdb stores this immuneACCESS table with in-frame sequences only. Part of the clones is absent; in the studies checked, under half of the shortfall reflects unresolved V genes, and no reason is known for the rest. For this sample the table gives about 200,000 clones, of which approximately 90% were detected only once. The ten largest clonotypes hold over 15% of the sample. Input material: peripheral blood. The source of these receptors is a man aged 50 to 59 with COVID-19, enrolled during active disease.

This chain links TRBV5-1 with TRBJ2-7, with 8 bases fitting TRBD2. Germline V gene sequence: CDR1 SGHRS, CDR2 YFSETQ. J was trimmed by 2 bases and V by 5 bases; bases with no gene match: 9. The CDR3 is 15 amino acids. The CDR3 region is CASRTSGLYTYEQYF. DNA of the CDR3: TGCGCCAGCAGAACTAGCGGTCTCTATACCTACGAGCAGTACTTC.

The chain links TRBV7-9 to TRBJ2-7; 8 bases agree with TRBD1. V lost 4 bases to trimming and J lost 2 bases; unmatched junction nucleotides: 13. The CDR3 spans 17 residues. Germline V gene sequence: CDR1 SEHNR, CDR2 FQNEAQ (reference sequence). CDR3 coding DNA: TGTGCCAGCAGCTCGCCGACAGGGGCCTCACCTACCTACGAGCAGTACTTC. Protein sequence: CASSSPTGASPTYEQYF.

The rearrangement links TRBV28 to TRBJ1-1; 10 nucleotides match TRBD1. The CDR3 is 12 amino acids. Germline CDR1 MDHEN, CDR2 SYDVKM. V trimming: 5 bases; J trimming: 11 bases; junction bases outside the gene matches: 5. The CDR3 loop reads CASSMEDRGAFF. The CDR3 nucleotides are TGTGCCAGCAGTATGGAGGACAGGGGGGCTTTCTTT.

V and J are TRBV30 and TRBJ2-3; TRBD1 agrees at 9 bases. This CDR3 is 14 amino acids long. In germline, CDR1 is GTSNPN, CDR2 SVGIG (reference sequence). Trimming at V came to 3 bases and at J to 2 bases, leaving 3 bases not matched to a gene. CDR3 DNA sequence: TGTGCCTGGAGCAGGGACAGGGCCACAGATACGCAGTATTTT. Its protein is CAWSRDRATDTQYF.

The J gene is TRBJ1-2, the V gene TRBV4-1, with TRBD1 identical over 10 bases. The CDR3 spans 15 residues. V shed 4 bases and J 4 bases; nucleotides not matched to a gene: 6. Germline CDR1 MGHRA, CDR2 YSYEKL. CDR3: CASSPTGGLGYGYTF. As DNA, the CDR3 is TGCGCCAGCAGCCCGACAGGGGGCTTAGGCTATGGCTACACCTTC.

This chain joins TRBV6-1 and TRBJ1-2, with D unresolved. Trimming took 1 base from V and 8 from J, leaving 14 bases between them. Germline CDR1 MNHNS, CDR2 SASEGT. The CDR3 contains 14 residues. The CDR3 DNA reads TGTGCCAGCAGTGAAGGGACTCAGATTGGGGGCTACACCTTC. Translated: CASSEGTQIGGYTF.

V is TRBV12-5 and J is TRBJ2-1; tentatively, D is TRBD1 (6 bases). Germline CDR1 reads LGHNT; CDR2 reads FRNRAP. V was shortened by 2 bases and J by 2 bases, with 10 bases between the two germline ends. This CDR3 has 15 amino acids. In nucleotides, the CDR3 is TGTGCTAGTGGTTTGTCTCAGGGGACCTACAATGAGCAGTTCTTC. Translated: CASGLSQGTYNEQFF. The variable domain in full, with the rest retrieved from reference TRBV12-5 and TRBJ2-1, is DARVTQTPRHKVTEMGQEVTMRCQPILGHNTVFWYRQTMMQGLELLAYFRNRAPLDDSGMPKDRFSAEMPDATLATLKIQPSEPRDSAVYFCASGLSQGTYNEQFFGPGTRLTVL.

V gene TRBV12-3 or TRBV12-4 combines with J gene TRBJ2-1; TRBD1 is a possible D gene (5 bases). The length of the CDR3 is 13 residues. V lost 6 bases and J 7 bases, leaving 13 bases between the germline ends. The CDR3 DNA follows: TGTGCCAGCAGCTGGGGCAGGGTGAATGAGCAGTTCTTC. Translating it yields CASSWGRVNEQFF.

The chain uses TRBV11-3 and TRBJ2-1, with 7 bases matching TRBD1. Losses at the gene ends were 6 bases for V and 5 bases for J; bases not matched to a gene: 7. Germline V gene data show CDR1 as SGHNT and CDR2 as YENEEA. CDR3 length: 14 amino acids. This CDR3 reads CASRKGARDNEQFF. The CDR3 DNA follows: TGTGCCAGCAGAAAGGGGGCGAGAGACAATGAGCAGTTCTTC.

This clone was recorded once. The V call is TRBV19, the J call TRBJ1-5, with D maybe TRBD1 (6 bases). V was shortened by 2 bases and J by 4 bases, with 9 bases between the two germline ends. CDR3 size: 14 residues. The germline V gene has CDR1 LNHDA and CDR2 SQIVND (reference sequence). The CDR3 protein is CASSIRGRNQPQHF. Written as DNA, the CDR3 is TGTGCCAGTAGTATAAGGGGGAGAAATCAGCCCCAGCATTTT. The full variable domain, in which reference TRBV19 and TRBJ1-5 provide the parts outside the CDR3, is DGGITQSPKYLFRKEGQNVTLSCEQNLNHDAMYWYRQDPGQGLRLIYYSQIVNDFQKGDIAEGYSVSREKKESFPLTVTSAQKNPTAFYLCASSIRGRNQPQHFGDGTRLSIL.

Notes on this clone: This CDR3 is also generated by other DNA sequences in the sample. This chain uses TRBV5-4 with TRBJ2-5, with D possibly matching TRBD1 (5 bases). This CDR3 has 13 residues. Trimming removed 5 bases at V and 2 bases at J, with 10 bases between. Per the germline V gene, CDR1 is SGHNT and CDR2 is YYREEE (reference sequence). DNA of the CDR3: TGTGCCAGCAGTCCGACAGTGCAAGAGACCCAGTACTTC. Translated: CASSPTVQETQYF.

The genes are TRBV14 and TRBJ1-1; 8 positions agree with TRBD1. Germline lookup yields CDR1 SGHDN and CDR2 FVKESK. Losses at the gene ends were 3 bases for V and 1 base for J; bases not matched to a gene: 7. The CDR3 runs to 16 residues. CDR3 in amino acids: CASSHRTGTGNTEAFF. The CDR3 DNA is TGTGCCAGCAGCCATCGAACCGGGACAGGGAACACTGAAGCTTTCTTT.

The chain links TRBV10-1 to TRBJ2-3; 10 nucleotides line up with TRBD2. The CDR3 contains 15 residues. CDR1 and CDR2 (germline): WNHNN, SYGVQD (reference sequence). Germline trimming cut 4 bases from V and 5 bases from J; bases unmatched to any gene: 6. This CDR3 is CASSGKREGKDTQYF. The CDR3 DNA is TGCGCCAGCAGTGGCAAGCGGGAGGGGAAAGATACGCAGTATTTT.

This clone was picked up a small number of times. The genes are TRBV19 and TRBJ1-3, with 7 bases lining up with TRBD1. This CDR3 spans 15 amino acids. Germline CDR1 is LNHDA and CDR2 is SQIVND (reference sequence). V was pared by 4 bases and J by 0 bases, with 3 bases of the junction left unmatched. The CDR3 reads CASSTRDSSGNTIYF. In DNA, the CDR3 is TGTGCCAGTAGTACCAGGGACAGCTCTGGAAACACCATATATTTT.

CDR3 residues: CASSEPGLAGGKQFF. The CDR3 nucleotides read TGTGCCAGCAGCGAACCGGGACTAGCGGGAGGGAAGCAGTTCTTC. V and J are TRBV7-9 and TRBJ2-1; 16 positions agree with TRBD2. CDR1 and CDR2 from the germline V gene are SEHNR and FQNEAQ (reference sequence). Trimming cost V 5 bases and J 11 bases; bases outside gene matches: 6. This CDR3 has 15 amino acids.

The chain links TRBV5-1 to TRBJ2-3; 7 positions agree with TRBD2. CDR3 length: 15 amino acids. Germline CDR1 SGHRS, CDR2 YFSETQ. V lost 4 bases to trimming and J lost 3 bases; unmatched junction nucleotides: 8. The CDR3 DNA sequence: TGCGCCAGCAGCGACGGGGTGCGGGAGACAGATACGCAGTATTTT. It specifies CASSDGVRETDTQYF.

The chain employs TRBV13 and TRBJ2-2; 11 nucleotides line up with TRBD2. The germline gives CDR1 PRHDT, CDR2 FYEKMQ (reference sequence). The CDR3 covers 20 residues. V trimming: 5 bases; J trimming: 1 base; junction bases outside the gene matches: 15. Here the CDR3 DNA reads TGTGCCAGCAGCCGGACGACTAGCGGGGAGCCCATCCTGAACACCGGGGAGCTGTTTTTT. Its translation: CASSRTTSGEPILNTGELFF.